This T cell receptor beta chain was observed in a study of blood T cell repertoires in COVID-19. Per germline, CDR1 SGHNT and CDR2 YENEEA. The CDR3 sequence is 16 residues long. The junction had 10 bases not matched to a gene; V was cut back by 2 bases and J by 7 bases. Under the authors' procedure: Reference gene primer amplification gave estimated nucleated cell counts. The method was immunoSEQ multiplex PCR; TCRdb's version includes in-frame clones alone and lacks a portion of them. That table furnishes V, J and clone size, whereas the DNA furnished D and trimming. The data contain 150,000 to 200,000 clones, over 65% of them singletons.

Sample: peripheral blood. This rearrangement joins TRBV11-3 to TRBJ2-2; 7 bases are a match to TRBD1. The clonotype originates from a man aged 55 to 70 with acute or convalescent COVID-19. The CDR3 nucleotides read TGTGCCAGCAGCTTATCGTTTATAGGGGGCTTCGGGGAGCTGTTTTTT. It specifies CASSLSFIGGFGELFF. Full variable domain (rest looked up from reference TRBV11-3 and TRBJ2-2): EAGVVQSPRYKIIEKKQPVAFWCNPISGHNTLYWYLQNLGQGPELLIRYENEEAVDDSQLPKDRFSAERLKGVDSTLKIQPAELGDSAVYLCASSLSFIGGFGELFFGEGSRLTVL.